The present T cell receptor (beta chain) was sequenced within a study of technical replicates of blood from several donors. Germline assignment: CDR1 SGDLS and CDR2 YYNGEE. V was clipped by 0 bases and J by 9 bases; unmatched bases: 6. The CDR3 has 14 amino acids. Profiled with immunoSEQ multiplex PCR; TCRdb holds only in-frame clones, not every one. The sample comprises roughly 60,000 clones, 80% to 95% of which are singletons, and around 4% rests with the top ten. The source is a human donor in good health. Some clones in this sample may be carry-over from other donors' samples. The gene calls are TRBV9 and TRBJ2-1; 7 bases are a match to TRBD2. The sample was PBMCs. The CDR3 protein is CASSVAGTSVEQFF. The CDR3 coding sequence is TGTGCCAGCAGCGTAGCGGGTACTAGCGTTGAGCAGTTCTTC.